This TCR beta chain was sequenced in a study of chemoradiotherapy in HPV16-positive cancers. Turning to the study itself: A couple of HPV16-positive patients' cells yielded candidate HPV-specific clones and common motifs.

The CDR3 sequence is 13 residues long. Germline CDR1 reads GTSNPN; CDR2 reads SVGIG (reference sequence). The ends lost 4 bases at V and 5 bases at J; junction bases unmatched: 7. Turning to this clone: The antigen is not known.

TCRdb's table, derived via immunoSEQ multiplex PCR, lists solely in-frame clones and lacks some. Here the sample spans under 40,000 clones, 80% to 90% being singletons. Findings and caveats of the study: Only a couple of HPV16-positive patients supplied the functional HPV-specificity definition. Non-HPV-specific T cells did not expand in tumors during treatment, whereas candidate HPV-specific clones and E7-related motifs did.

The source was blood, collected from a patient who underwent chemoradiotherapy. The chain joins TRBV30 to TRBJ2-7; TRBD2 agrees at 8 bases. The TCR was taken from a human donor with HPV-associated anogenital cancer. CDR3 coding DNA: TGTGCCTGGACACCACCGGGAGGGAACGAGCAGTACTTC. Encoded protein: CAWTPPGGNEQYF. Variable domain in full (rest from reference TRBV30 and TRBJ2-7): SQTIHQWPATLVQPVGSPLSLECTVEGTSNPNLYWYRQAAGRGLQLLFYSVGIGQISSEVPQNLSASRPQDRQFILSSKKLLLSDSGFYLCAWTPPGGNEQYFGPGTRLTVT.